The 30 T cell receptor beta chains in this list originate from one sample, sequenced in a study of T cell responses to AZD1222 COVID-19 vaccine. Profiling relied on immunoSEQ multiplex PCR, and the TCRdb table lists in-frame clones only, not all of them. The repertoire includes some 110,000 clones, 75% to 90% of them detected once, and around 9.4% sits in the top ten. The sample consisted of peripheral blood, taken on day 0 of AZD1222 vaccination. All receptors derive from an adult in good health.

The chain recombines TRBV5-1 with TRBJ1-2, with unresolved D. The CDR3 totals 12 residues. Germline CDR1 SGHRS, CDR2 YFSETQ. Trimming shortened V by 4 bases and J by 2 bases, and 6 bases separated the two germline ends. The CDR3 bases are TGCGCCAGCAGCGCGCAGAACTATGGCTACACCTTC. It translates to CASSAQNYGYTF.

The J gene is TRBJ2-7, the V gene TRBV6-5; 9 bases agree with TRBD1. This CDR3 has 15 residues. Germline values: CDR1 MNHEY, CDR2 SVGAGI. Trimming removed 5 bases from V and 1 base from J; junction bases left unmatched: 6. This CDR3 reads CASSNTGGSSYEQYF. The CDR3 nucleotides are TGTGCCAGCAGTAATACAGGGGGCTCATCCTACGAGCAGTACTTC.

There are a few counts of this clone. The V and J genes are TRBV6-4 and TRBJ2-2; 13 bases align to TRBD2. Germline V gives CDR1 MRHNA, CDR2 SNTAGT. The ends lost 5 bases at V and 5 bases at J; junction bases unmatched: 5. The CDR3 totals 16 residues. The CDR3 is CASSRTSGGGTGELFF. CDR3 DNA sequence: TGTGCCAGCAGTAGGACTAGCGGGGGAGGAACCGGGGAGCTGTTTTTT.

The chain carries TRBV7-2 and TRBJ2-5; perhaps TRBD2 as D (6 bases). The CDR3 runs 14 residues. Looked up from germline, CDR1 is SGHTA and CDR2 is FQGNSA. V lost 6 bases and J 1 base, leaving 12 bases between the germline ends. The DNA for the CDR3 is TGTGCCAGCAGAATCCCTAGCGTCCAAGAGACCCAGTACTTC. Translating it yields CASRIPSVQETQYF.

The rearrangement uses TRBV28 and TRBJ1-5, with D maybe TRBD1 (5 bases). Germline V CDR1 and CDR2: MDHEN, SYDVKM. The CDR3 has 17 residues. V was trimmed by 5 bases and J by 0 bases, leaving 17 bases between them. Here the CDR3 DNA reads TGTGCCAGCAGTCCCGCTTTCGACAGCTATAGCAATCAGCCCCAGCATTTT. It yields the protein CASSPAFDSYSNQPQHF.

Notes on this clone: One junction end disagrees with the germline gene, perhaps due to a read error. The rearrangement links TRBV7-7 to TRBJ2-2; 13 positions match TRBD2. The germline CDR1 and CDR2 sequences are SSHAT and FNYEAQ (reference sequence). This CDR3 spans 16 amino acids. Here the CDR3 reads CASSSGLAGYTGELFF. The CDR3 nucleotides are TGTGCTAGCAGCTCGGGACTAGCGGGGTACACCGGGGAGCTGTTTTTT.

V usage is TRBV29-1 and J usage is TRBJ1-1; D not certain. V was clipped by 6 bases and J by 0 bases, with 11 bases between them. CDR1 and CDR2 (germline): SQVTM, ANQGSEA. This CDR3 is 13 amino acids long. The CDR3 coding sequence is TGCAGCGTAGCAGCGGAAGTGAACACTGAAGCTTTCTTT. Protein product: CSVAAEVNTEAFF.

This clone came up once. The CDR3 DNA follows: TGTGCCAGTAGTATACATAGCGGCACAGATACGCAGTATTTT. The encoded protein is CASSIHSGTDTQYF. V and J are TRBV19 and TRBJ2-3; weak D call: TRBD2 (5 bases). V was cut by 2 bases and J by 1 base, with 7 bases left in between. The CDR3 runs to 14 residues. Germline V gene lookup returns CDR1 LNHDA and CDR2 SQIVND (reference sequence).

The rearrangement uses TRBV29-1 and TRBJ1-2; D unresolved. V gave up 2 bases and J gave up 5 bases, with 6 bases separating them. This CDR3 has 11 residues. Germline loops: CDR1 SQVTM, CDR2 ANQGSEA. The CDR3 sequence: CSVEYVYGYTF. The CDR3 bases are TGCAGCGTTGAATACGTGTATGGCTACACCTTC.

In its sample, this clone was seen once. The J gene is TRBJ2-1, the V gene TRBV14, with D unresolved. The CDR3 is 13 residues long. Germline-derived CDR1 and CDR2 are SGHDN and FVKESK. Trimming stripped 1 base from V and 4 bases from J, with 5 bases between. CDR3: CASSQVRYNEQFF. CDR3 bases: TGTGCCAGCAGCCAAGTACGTTACAATGAGCAGTTCTTC.

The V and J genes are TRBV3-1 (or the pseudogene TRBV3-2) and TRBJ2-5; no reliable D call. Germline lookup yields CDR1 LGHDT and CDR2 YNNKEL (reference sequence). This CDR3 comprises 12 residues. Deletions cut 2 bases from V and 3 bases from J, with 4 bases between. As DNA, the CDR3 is TGTGCCAGCAGCCAATCCAAAGAGACCCAGTACTTC. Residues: CASSQSKETQYF.

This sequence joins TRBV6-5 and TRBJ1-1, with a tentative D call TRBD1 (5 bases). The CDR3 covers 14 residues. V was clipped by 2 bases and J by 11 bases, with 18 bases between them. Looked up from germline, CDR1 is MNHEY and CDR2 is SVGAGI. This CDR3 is CASSYGGGGRLAFF. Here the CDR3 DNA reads TGTGCCAGCAGTTACGGGGGGGGTGGTCGACTGGCTTTCTTT.

CDR3 sequence: CASSLWGRRTEAFF. The CDR3 DNA follows: TGTGCCAGCAGTTTATGGGGGCGACGAACTGAAGCTTTCTTT. The genes are TRBV28 and TRBJ1-1; maybe TRBD1 (5 bases). CDR1 MDHEN and CDR2 SYDVKM come from the germline V gene. The CDR3 runs to 14 residues. V was cut by 0 bases and J by 5 bases, with 10 bases left in between. The full variable domain, rest sourced from reference TRBV28 and TRBJ1-1, is DVKVTQSSRYLVKRTGEKVFLECVQDMDHENMFWYRQDPGLGLRLIYFSYDVKMKEKGDIPEGYSVSREKKERFSLILESASTNQTSMYLCASSLWGRRTEAFFGQGTRLTVV.

CDR3 DNA sequence: TGTGCCAGCCACCTGGGGGAGGGGCTTCGGAACACTGAAGCTTTCTTT. Translation gives CASHLGEGLRNTEAFF. The rearrangement uses TRBV28 and TRBJ1-1, with D maybe TRBD1 (5 bases). This CDR3 has 16 amino acids. Per germline, CDR1 MDHEN and CDR2 SYDVKM. Trimming removed 8 bases at V and 1 base at J, with 20 bases between.

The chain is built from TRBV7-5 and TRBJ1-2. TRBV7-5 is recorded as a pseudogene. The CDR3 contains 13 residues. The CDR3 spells CARSPFGAYGYTF. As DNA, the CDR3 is TGTGCCAGAAGCCCGTTCGGGGCCTATGGCTACACCTTC.

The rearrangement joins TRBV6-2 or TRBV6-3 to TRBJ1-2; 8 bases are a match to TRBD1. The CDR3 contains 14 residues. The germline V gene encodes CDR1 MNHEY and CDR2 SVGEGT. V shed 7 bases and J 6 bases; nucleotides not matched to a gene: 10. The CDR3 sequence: CASNPGGERDGYTF. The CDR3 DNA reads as TGTGCCAGCAACCCAGGGGGCGAAAGAGATGGCTACACCTTC.

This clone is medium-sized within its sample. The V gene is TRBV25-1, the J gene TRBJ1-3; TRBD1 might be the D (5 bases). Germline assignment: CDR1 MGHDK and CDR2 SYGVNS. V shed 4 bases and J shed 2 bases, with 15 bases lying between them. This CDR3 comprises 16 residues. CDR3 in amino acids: CASSARTGGTGNTIYF. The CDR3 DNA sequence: TGTGCCAGCAGTGCCCGGACTGGGGGGACTGGAAACACCATATATTTT. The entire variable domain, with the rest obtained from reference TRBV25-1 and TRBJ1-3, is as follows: EADIYQTPRYLVIGTGKKITLECSQTMGHDKMYWYQQDPGMELHLIHYSYGVNSTEKGDLSSESTVSRIRTEHFPLTLESARPSHTSQYLCASSARTGGTGNTIYFGEGSWLTVV.

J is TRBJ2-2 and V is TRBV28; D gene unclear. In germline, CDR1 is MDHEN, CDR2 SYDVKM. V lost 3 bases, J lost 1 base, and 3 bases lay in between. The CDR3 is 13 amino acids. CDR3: CASSLQNTGELFF. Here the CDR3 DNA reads TGTGCCAGCAGTTTGCAGAACACCGGGGAGCTGTTTTTT.

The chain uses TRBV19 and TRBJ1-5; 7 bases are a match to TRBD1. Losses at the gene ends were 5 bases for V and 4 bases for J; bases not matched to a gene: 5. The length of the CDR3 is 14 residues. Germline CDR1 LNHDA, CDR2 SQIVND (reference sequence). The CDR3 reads CASSLDRYNQPQHF. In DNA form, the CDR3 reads TGTGCCAGTAGTCTGGACAGGTATAATCAGCCCCAGCATTTT.

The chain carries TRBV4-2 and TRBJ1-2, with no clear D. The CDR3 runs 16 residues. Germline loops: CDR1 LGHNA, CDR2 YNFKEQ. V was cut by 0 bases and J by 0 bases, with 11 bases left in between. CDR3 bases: TGTGCCAGCAGCCAAGAGGAGGCGAACACTAACTATGGCTACACCTTC. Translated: CASSQEEANTNYGYTF.

CDR3 amino acids: CASSVGGGTNTGELFF. CDR3 DNA sequence: TGTGCCAGCAGCGTAGGGGGCGGGACGAACACCGGGGAGCTGTTTTTT. This sequence joins TRBV9 and TRBJ2-2; D may be TRBD2 (6 bases). Between the trimmed V and J ends, which lost 0 bases and 0 bases, there was a span of 9 bases. The CDR3 length is 16 residues. Germline V gene sequence: CDR1 SGDLS, CDR2 YYNGEE.

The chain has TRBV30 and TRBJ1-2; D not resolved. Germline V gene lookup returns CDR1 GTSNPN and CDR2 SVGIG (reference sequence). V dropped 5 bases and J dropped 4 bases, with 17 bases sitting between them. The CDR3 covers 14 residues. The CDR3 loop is CAWEEQLGFYGYTF. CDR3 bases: TGTGCCTGGGAGGAACAGTTGGGGTTCTATGGCTACACCTTC.

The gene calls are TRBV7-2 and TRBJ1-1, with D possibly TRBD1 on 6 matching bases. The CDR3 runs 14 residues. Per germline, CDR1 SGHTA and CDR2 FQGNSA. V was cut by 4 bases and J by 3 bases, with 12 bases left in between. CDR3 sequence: CASSSLTGYTEAFF. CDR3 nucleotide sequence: TGTGCCAGCAGCTCCTTGACAGGCTACACTGAAGCTTTCTTT.

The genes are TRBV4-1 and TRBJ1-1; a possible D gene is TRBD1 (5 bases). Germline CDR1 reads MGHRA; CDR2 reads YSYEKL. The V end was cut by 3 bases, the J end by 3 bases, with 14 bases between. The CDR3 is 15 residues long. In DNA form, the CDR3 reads TGCGCCAGCAGCCATGGGGCCAGAAGAGACACTGAAGCTTTCTTT. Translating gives CASSHGARRDTEAFF.

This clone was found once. Here the CDR3 DNA reads TGTGCCAGCAGCGTAGTGGGACTCTCTAATGAAAAACTGTTTTTT. This codes for CASSVVGLSNEKLFF. V and J are TRBV9 and TRBJ1-4, with D maybe TRBD1 (5 bases). Deletions cut 0 bases from V and 3 bases from J, with 9 bases between. Germline V gene sequence: CDR1 SGDLS, CDR2 YYNGEE. This CDR3 is built from 15 residues.

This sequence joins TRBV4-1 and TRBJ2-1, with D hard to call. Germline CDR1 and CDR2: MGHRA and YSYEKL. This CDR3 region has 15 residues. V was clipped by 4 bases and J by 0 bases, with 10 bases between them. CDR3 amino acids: CASSPDKSSYNEQFF. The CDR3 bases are TGCGCCAGCAGCCCAGACAAGAGCTCCTACAATGAGCAGTTCTTC.

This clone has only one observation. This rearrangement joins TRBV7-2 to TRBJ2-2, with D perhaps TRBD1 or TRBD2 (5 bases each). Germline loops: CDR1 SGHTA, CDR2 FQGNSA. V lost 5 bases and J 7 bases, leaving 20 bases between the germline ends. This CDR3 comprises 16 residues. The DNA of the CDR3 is TGTGCCAGCAGCCGCGGTGGGCAGGGAGTCGGCGGGGAGCTGTTTTTT. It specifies CASSRGGQGVGGELFF.

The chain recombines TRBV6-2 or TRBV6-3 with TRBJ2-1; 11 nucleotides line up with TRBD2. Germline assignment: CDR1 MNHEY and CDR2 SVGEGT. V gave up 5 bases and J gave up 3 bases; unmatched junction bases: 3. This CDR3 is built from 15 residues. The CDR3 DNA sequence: TGTGCCAGCAGTGCCGGGACTAGCGGCTACAATGAGCAGTTCTTC. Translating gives CASSAGTSGYNEQFF.

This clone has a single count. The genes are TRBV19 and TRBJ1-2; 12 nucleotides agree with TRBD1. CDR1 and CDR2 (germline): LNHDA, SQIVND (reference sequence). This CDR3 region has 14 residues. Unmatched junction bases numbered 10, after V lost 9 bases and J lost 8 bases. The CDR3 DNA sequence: TGTGCCAGCACGGGACAGGGGGCAATCTGGGGCTACACCTTC. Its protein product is CASTGQGAIWGYTF.

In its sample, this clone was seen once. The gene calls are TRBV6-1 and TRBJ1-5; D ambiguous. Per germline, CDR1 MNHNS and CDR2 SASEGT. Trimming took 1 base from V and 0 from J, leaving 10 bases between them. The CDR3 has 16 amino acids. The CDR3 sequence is CASSEGVWISNQPQHF. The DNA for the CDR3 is TGTGCCAGCAGTGAAGGGGTTTGGATTAGCAATCAGCCCCAGCATTTT.